The T cell receptor (beta chain) described here comes from a study of T-cell memory formation after mild COVID-19. Study context: TCR clusters were largely donor specific.

This clonotype was counted between two and nine times. Its antigen remains unidentified. Study-level results: Some SARS-CoV-2-responding clones were already detected in memory before infection.

V was shortened by 4 bases and J by 8 bases, with 17 bases between the two germline ends. The CDR3 loop spans 14 amino acids. The germline CDR1 and CDR2 sequences are LNHDA and SQIVND (reference sequence). cDNA libraries for TCR alpha and TCR beta, carrying sample barcodes and UMIs, came from 5'RACE with constant-segment primers. TCRdb independently ran MiXCR on the 5' RACE reads; one entry per CDR3 protein. Seen here are about 240,000 distinct CDR3 sequences, roughly a tenth observed once, and the top ten hold 20% to 25%. The V gene is TRBV19, the J gene TRBJ1-2; tentative D call: TRBD1 (5 bases). The clonotype comes from a young man who had mild COVID-19 (a few samples of this study predate the infection). Cell type and time point are not known. The sample comprised PBMCs or a T cell subset sorted from them (not recorded which). The CDR3 loop is CASSSADGTFGYTF. The CDR3, as DNA: TGTGCCAGTAGTAGTGCCGACGGGACCTTCGGCTACACCTTC.